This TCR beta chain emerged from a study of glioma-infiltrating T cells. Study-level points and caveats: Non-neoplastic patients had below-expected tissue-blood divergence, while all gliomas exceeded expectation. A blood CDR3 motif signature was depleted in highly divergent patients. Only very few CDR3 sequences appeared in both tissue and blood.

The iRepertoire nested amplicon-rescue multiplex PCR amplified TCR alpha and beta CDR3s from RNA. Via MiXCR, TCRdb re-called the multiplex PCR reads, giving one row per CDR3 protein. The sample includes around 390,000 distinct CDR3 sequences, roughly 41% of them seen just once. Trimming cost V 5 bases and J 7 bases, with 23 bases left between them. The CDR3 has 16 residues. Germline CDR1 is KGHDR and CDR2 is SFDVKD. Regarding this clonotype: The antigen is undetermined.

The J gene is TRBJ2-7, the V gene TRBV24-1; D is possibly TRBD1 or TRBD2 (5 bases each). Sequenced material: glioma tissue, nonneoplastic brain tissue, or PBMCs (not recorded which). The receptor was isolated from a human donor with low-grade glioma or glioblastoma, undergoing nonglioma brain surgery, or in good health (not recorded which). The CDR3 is CATSGFGAGFFHEQYF. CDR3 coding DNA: TGTGCCACCAGTGGTTTCGGGGCAGGCTTCTTTCATGAGCAGTACTTC.